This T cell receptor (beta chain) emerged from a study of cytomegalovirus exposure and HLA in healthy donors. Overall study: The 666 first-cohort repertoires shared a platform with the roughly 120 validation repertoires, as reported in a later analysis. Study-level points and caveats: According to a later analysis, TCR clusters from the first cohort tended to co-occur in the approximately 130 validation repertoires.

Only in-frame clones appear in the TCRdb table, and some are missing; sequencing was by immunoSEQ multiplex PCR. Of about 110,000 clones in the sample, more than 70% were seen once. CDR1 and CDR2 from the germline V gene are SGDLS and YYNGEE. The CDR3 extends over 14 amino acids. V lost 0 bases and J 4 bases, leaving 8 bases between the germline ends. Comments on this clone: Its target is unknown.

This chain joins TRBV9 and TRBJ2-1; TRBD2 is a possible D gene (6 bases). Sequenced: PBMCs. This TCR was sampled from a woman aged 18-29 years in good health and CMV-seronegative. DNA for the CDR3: TGTGCCAGCAGCGTAGCGGGGGATTACAATGAGCAGTTCTTC. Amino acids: CASSVAGDYNEQFF.